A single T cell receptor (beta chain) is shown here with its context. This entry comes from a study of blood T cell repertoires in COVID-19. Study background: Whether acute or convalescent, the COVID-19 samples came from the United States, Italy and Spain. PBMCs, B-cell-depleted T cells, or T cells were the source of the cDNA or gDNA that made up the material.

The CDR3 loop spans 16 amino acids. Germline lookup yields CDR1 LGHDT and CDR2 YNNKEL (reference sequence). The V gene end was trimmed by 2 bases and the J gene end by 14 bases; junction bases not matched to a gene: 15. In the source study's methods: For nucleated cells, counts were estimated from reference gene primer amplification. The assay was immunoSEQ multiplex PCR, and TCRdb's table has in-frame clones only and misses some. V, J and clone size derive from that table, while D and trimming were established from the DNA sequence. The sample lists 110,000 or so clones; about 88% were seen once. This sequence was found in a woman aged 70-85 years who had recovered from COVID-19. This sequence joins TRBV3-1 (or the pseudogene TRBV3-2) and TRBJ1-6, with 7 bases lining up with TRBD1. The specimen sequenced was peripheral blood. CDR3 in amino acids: CASSQKGAGRSISLHF. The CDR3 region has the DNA TGTGCCAGCAGCCAAAAGGGGGCGGGCAGGTCTATTTCCCTCCACTTT.